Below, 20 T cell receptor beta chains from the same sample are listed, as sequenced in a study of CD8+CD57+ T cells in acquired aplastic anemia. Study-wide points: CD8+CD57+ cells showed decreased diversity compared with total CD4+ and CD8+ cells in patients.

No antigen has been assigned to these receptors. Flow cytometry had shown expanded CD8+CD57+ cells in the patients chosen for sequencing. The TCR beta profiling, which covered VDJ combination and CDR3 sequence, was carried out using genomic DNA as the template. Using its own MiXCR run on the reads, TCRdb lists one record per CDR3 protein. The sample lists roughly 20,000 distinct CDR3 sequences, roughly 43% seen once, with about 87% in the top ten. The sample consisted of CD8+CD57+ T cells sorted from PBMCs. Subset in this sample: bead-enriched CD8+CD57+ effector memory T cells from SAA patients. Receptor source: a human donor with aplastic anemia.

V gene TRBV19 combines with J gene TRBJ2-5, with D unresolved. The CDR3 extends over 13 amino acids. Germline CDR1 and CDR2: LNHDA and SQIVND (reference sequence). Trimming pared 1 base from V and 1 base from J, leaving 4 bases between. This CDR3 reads CASSIVVQETQYF. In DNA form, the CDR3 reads TGTGCCAGTAGTATAGTGGTCCAAGAGACCCAGTACTTC.

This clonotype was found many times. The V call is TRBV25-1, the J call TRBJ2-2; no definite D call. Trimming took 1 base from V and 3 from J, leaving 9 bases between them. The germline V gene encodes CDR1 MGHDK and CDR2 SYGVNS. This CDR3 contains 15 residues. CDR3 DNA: TGTGCCAGCAGTGAATTAGGTGGGGACACCGGGGAGCTGTTTTTT. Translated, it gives CASSELGGDTGELFF.

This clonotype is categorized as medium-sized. The CDR3 bases are TGTGCCAGCAGCTTAACAGGGGGGGGAACCGAGCAGTACTTC. It translates to CASSLTGGGTEQYF. The chain carries TRBV7-3 and TRBJ2-7; D is perhaps TRBD2 (7 bases). The CDR3 has 14 amino acids. V gave up 0 bases and J gave up 6 bases, with 12 bases separating them. Per germline, CDR1 SGHTA and CDR2 FQGTGA.

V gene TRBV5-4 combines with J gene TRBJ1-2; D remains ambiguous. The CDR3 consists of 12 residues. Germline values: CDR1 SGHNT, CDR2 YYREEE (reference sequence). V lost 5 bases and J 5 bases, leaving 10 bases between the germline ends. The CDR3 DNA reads TGTGCCAGCAGGGGTGAGGGTTATGGCTACACCTTC. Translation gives CASRGEGYGYTF. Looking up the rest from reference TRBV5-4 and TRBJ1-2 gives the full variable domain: ETGVTQSPTHLIKTRGQQVTLRCSSQSGHNTVSWYQQALGQGPQFIFQYYREEENGRGNFPPRFSGLQFPNYSSELNVNALELDDSALYLCASRGEGYGYTFGSGTRLTVV.

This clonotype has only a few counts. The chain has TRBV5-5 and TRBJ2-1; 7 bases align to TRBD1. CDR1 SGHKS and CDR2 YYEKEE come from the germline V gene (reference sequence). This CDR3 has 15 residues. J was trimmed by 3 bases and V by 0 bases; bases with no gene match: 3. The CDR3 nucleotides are TGTGCCAGCAGCTTGGAAGGGACAGTCTACAATGAGCAGTTCTTC. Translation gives CASSLEGTVYNEQFF.

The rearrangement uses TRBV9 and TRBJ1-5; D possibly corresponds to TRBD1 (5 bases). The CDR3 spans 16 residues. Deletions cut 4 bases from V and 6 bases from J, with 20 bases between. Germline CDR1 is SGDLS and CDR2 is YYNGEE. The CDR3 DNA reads TGTGCCAGCAGCCCCCGTGAAGGAGGGGTTGGTCAGCCCCAGCATTTT. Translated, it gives CASSPREGGVGQPQHF. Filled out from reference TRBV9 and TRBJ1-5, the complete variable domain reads DSGVTQTPKHLITATGQRVTLRCSPRSGDLSVYWYQQSLDQGLQFLIQYYNGEERAKGNILERFSAQQFPDLHSELNLSSLELGDSALYFCASSPREGGVGQPQHFGDGTRLSIL.

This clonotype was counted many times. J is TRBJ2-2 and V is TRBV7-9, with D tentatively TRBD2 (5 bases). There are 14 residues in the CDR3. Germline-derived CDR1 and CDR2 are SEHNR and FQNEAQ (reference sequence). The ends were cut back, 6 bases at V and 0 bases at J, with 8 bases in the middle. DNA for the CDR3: TGTGCCAGCAGTGGAGCGGCGAACACCGGGGAGCTGTTTTTT. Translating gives CASSGAANTGELFF.

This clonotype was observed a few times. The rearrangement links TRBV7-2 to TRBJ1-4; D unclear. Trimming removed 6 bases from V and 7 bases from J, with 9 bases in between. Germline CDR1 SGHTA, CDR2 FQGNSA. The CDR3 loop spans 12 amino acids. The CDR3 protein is CASSSWGEKLFF. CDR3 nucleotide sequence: TGTGCCAGCAGTTCCTGGGGTGAAAAACTGTTTTTT.

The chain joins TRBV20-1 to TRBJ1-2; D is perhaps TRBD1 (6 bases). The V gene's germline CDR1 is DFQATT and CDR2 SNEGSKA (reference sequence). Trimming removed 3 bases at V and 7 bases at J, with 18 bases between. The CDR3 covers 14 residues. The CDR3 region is CSASPEGGRSGYTF. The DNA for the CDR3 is TGCAGTGCTAGCCCTGAGGGGGGCCGGAGTGGCTACACCTTC.

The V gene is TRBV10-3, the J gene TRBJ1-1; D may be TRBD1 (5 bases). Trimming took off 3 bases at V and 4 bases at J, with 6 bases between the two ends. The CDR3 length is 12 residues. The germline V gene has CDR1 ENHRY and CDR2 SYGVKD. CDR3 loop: CAISDRVTEAFF. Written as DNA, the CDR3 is TGTGCCATCAGTGACAGGGTCACTGAAGCTTTCTTT.

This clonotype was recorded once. CDR3 loop: CASSPAGPKTQYF. The CDR3 DNA sequence: TGTGCCAGCAGCCCCGCCGGTCCGAAGACCCAGTACTTC. The V gene is TRBV3-1, the J gene TRBJ2-5; unclear D gene. V lost 4 bases, J lost 6 bases, and 12 bases lay in between. This CDR3 contains 13 residues. Per the germline V gene, CDR1 is LGHDT and CDR2 is YNNKEL (reference sequence).

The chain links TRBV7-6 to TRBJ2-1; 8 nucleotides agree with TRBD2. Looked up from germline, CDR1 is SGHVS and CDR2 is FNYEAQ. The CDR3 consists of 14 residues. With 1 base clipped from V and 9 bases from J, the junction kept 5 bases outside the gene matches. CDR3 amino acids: CASSLERESAEQFF. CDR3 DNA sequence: TGTGCCAGCAGCTTAGAGCGGGAGTCTGCTGAGCAGTTCTTC.

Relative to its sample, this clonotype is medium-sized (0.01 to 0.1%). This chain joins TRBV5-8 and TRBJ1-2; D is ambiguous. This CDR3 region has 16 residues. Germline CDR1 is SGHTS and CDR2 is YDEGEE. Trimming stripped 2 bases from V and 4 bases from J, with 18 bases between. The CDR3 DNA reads TGTGCCAGCAGCTTTGGTCGCGAAAGTTCTTTCTATGGCTACACCTTC. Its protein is CASSFGRESSFYGYTF. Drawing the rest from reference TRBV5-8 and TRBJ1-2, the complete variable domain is EAGVTQSPTHLIKTRGQQATLRCSPISGHTSVYWYQQALGLGLQFLLWYDEGEERNRGNFPPRFSGRQFPNYSSELNVNALELEDSALYLCASSFGRESSFYGYTFGSGTRLTVV.

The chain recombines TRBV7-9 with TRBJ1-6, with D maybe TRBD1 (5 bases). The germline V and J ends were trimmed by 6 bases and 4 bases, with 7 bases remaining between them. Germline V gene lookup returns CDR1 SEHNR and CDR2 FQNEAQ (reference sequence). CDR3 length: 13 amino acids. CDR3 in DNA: TGTGCCAGCAGTTGGGGGTATAATTCACCCCTCCACTTT. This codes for CASSWGYNSPLHF.

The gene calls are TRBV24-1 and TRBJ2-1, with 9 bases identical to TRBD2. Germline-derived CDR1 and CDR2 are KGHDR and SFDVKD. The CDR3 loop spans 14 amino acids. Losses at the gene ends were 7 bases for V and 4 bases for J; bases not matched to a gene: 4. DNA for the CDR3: TGTGCCACCAGCCCTAGCGGGGTATACAATGAGCAGTTCTTC. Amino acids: CATSPSGVYNEQFF.

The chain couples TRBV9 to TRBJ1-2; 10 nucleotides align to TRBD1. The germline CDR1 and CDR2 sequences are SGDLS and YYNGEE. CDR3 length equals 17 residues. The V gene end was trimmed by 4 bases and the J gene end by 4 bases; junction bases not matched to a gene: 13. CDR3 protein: CASSLGVGQGEGYGYTF. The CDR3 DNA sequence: TGTGCCAGCAGCTTAGGGGTTGGACAGGGGGAGGGCTATGGCTACACCTTC.

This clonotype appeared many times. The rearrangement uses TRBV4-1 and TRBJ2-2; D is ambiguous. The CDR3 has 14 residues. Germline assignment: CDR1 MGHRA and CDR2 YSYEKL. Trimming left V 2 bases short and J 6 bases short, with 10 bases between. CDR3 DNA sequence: TGCGCCAGCAGCCAACCTTCTGGGGCCGGGGAGCTGTTTTTT. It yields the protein CASSQPSGAGELFF.

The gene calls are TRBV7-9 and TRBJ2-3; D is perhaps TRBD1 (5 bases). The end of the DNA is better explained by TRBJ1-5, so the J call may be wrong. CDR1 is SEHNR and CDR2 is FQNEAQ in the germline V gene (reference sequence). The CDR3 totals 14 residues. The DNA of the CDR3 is TGTGCCAGCAGCTTCTTAGGGGCTAGAGATACGCAGCATTTT. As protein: CASSFLGARDTQHF.

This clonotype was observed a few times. This chain's CDR3 is CAASVENTEAFF. The CDR3 DNA sequence: TGTGCCGCTTCCGTCGAGAACACTGAAGCTTTCTTT. The V and J genes are TRBV10-3 and TRBJ1-1; D uncertain. V was cut by 11 bases and J by 1 base, with 11 bases left in between. CDR3 size: 12 residues. Germline V gives CDR1 ENHRY, CDR2 SYGVKD.

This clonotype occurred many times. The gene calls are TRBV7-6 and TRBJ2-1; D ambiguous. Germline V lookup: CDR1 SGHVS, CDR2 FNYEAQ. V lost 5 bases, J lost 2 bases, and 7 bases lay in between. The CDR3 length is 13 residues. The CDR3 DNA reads TGTGCCAGCAGCGACGAGGCCTACAATGAGCAGTTCTTC. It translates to CASSDEAYNEQFF.